Below, 2 T cell receptor beta chains from the same sample are listed, as sequenced in a study of blood T cell repertoires in COVID-19. The repertoire was sequenced with immunoSEQ multiplex PCR; TCRdb's copy has only in-frame clones and lacks some. The sample has about 120,000 clones, more than 70% seen once. The sequencing sample was made of peripheral blood. Every receptor here comes from a man between 65 and 85 years old with acute or convalescent COVID-19.

The rearrangement joins TRBV11-2 to TRBJ1-2; TRBD1 is a possible D gene (6 bases). The CDR3 spans 16 residues. V lost 5 bases, J lost 4 bases, and 20 bases lay in between. CDR1 is SGHAT and CDR2 is FQNNGV in the germline V gene. CDR3 protein: CASSPLMEAGVYGYTF. For the CDR3, the DNA is TGTGCCAGCAGCCCCCTGATGGAGGCAGGGGTCTATGGCTACACCTTC.

CDR3 residues: CASSFGPTYEQYF. CDR3 sequence (DNA): TGTGCCAGCAGCTTTGGGCCGACCTACGAGCAGTACTTC. This chain uses TRBV5-5 with TRBJ2-7; D is ambiguous. V was clipped by 2 bases and J by 2 bases, with 8 bases between them. The CDR3 runs to 13 residues. The germline V gene has CDR1 SGHKS and CDR2 YYEKEE (reference sequence).